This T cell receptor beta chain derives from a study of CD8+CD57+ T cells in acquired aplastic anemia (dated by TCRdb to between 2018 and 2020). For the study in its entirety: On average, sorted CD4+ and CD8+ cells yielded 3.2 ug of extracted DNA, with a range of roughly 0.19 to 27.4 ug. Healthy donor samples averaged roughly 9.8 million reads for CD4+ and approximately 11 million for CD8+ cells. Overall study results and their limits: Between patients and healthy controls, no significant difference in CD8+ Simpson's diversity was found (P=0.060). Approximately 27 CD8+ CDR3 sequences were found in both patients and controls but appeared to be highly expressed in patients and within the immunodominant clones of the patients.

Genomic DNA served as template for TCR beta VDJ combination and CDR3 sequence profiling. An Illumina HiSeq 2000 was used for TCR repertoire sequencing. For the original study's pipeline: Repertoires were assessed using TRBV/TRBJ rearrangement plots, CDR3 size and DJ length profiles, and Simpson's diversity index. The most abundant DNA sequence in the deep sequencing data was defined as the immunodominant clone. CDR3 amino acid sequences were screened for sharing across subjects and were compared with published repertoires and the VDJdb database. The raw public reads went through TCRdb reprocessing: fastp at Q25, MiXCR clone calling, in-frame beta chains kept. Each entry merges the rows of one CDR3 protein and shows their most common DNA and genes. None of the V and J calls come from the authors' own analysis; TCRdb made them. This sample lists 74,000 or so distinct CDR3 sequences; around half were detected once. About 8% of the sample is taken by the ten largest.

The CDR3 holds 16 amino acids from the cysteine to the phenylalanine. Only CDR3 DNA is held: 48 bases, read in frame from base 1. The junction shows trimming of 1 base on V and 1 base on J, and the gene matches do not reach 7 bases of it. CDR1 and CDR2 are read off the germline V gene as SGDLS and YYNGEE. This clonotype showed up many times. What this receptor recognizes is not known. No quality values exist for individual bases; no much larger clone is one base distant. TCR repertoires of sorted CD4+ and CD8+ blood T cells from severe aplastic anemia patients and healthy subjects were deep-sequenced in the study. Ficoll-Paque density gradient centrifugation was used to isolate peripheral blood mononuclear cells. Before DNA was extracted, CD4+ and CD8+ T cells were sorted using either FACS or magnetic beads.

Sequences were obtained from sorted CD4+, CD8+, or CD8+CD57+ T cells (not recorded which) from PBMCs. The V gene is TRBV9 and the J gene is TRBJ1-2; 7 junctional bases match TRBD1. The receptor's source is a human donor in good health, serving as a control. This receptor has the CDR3 CASSVNPGQNNYGYTF. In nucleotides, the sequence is TGTGCCAGCAGCGTAAACCCGGGACAGAATAACTATGGCTACACCTTC.